This TCR beta chain is drawn from a study of T cell responses to AZD1222 COVID-19 vaccine. Overall study: Second doses that came at about 4 or about 12 weeks were put together. Study-level points and caveats: The sample set comprised mostly white British donors with more females, and clonal diversity was possibly underestimated. Only a handful of individuals given AZD1222 were seropositive at baseline.

Looked up from germline, CDR1 is GTSNPN and CDR2 is SVGIG (reference sequence). V lost 4 bases and J lost 0, with 12 bases in between. This CDR3 is 14 amino acids long. Using immunoSEQ multiplex PCR, the repertoire was profiled, and TCRdb retains in-frame clones only, with some absent. The table lists roughly 70,000 clones, 80% to 90% of them singletons. This clone was picked up one time. Antigen specificity is unknown. The rearrangement links TRBV30 to TRBJ1-1, with D unclear. The TCR was taken from an adult in good health. The input for sequencing was peripheral blood, taken on day 0 of AZD1222 vaccination. The CDR3 coding sequence is TGTGCCTGGACCGCCGCCCCCCTGAACACTGAAGCTTTCTTT. Translation: CAWTAAPLNTEAFF.